These 23 T cell receptor beta chains originate from one sample sequenced in a study of cytomegalovirus exposure and HLA in healthy donors. The PCR had 60 Vbeta and 13 Jbeta primers. Method: immunoSEQ multiplex PCR; TCRdb's copy keeps in-frame clones and lacks some. The sample holds about 130,000 clones, more than 75% seen once. The sequencing sample was made of PBMCs. All receptors derive from a female donor in good health and CMV-seronegative.

The V gene is TRBV6-5, the J gene TRBJ2-2; D is possibly TRBD2 (5 bases). In germline, CDR1 is MNHEY, CDR2 SVGAGI. CDR3 length equals 15 residues. Trimming stripped 6 bases from V and 7 bases from J, with 18 bases between. CDR3 residues: CASSLKGTGYGELFF. The DNA for the CDR3 is TGTGCCAGCAGCCTCAAGGGTACGGGGTACGGGGAGCTGTTTTTT.

This clone appeared a few times. The V gene is TRBV6-5, the J gene TRBJ2-5; maybe TRBD1 (6 bases). This CDR3 spans 14 amino acids. The V gene's germline CDR1 is MNHEY and CDR2 SVGAGI. Deletions cut 6 bases from V and 2 bases from J, with 13 bases between. This CDR3 reads CASRTRQGQETQYF. The CDR3 nucleotides read TGTGCCAGCAGAACCCGTCAGGGGCAAGAGACCCAGTACTTC.

The gene calls are TRBV5-6 and TRBJ2-1; TRBD2 matches at 11 bases. Germline V CDR1 and CDR2: SGHDT, YYEEEE. V lost 2 bases to trimming and J lost 2 bases; unmatched junction nucleotides: 9. The CDR3 totals 18 residues. As DNA, the CDR3 is TGTGCCAGCAGCTTAGGGCGGGTTAGCGGGAGGGCCTACAATGAGCAGTTCTTC. Translating gives CASSLGRVSGRAYNEQFF. The entire variable domain, with the rest obtained from reference TRBV5-6 and TRBJ2-1, is as follows: DAGVTQSPTHLIKTRGQQVTLRCSPKSGHDTVSWYQQALGQGPQFIFQYYEEEERQRGNFPDRFSGHQFPNYSSELNVNALLLGDSALYLCASSLGRVSGRAYNEQFFGPGTRLTVL.

This clone was counted ten times or more. The V gene is TRBV29-1, the J gene TRBJ2-7; the match to TRBD1 covers 10 bases. CDR3 size: 13 residues. Germline V CDR1 and CDR2: SQVTM, ANQGSEA. V lost 5 bases to trimming and J lost 6 bases; unmatched junction nucleotides: 7. CDR3 sequence: CSVTGTGASEQYF. The CDR3 region has the DNA TGCAGCGTTACCGGGACAGGGGCCTCCGAGCAGTACTTC.

The chain's CDR3 is CSGAGSGELFF. CDR3 sequence (DNA): TGCAGTGGAGCCGGGAGCGGGGAGCTGTTTTTT. V and J are TRBV20-1 and TRBJ2-2; possible D gene TRBD2, 6 bases. The V and J ends lost 7 bases and 7 bases respectively, with 10 bases between them. Germline V gene data show CDR1 as DFQATT and CDR2 as SNEGSKA (reference sequence). The CDR3 is 11 residues long.

This chain uses TRBV7-8 with TRBJ2-7, with D possibly being TRBD1 (5 bases). The V end was cut by 7 bases, the J end by 5 bases, with 15 bases between. This CDR3 is 13 amino acids long. Germline V gene sequence: CDR1 SGHVS, CDR2 FQNEAQ. CDR3 nucleotides: TGTGCCAGCACACTCTCAAGGGGCCACGAGCAGTACTTC. Protein sequence: CASTLSRGHEQYF.

The J gene is TRBJ2-1, the V gene TRBV7-3, with 12 bases identical to TRBD2. This CDR3 is 15 amino acids long. Germline V gives CDR1 SGHTA, CDR2 FQGTGA. V lost 6 bases and J lost 4; bases outside the gene matches: 4. The CDR3 spells CASSSLAGGYNEQFF. CDR3 nucleotide sequence: TGTGCCAGCAGTTCTCTAGCGGGAGGGTACAATGAGCAGTTCTTC. Full variable domain (rest looked up from reference TRBV7-3 and TRBJ2-1): GAGVSQTPSNKVTEKGKYVELRCDPISGHTALYWYRQSLGQGPEFLIYFQGTGAADDSGLPNDRFFAVRPEGSVSTLKIQRTERGDSAVYLCASSSLAGGYNEQFFGPGTRLTVL.

This rearrangement joins TRBV19 to TRBJ2-7; the match to TRBD2 covers 9 bases. The CDR3 is 15 amino acids. CDR1 and CDR2 (germline): LNHDA, SQIVND (reference sequence). After removal of 6 bases from V and 6 bases from J, the junction contained 12 bases not matched to a gene. CDR3 in amino acids: CASSLPRREGREQYF. The CDR3 DNA is TGTGCCAGTAGCCTCCCCCGGCGGGAGGGCCGCGAGCAGTACTTC.

The CDR3 DNA is TGTGCCAGCAGCCGTACCAGGTGGGGGCCTGCCGGGGAGCTGTTTTTT. The encoded protein is CASSRTRWGPAGELFF. J is TRBJ2-2 and V is TRBV7-9, with D possibly being TRBD1 (6 bases). V was cut by 5 bases and J by 6 bases, with 19 bases left in between. Germline V gene sequence: CDR1 SEHNR, CDR2 FQNEAQ (reference sequence). The CDR3 totals 16 residues.

The chain recombines TRBV7-3 with TRBJ2-3; 7 positions match TRBD1. The CDR3 totals 14 residues. Per the germline V gene, CDR1 is SGHTA and CDR2 is FQGTGA. V trimming: 4 bases; J trimming: 4 bases; junction bases outside the gene matches: 5. This chain's CDR3 is CASSSQGWADTQYF. The DNA for the CDR3 is TGTGCCAGCAGCTCACAGGGGTGGGCAGATACGCAGTATTTT.

This chain uses TRBV19 with TRBJ2-4; 12 bases map to TRBD2. CDR1 LNHDA and CDR2 SQIVND come from the germline V gene (reference sequence). The V segment lost 5 bases and the J segment 6 bases; nucleotides outside the gene matches: 8. This CDR3 comprises 16 residues. In DNA form, the CDR3 reads TGTGCCAGTAGTTGGCTAGCGGGAGGGCAGGTAAACATTCAGTACTTC. The encoded protein is CASSWLAGGQVNIQYF.

The rearrangement uses TRBV7-2 and TRBJ1-5, with a tentative D call TRBD1 (6 bases). Germline V gives CDR1 SGHTA, CDR2 FQGNSA. Trimming left V 3 bases short and J 3 bases short, with 9 bases between. The CDR3 is 14 residues long. CDR3 residues: CASSFYRDNQPQHF. Here the CDR3 DNA reads TGTGCCAGCAGCTTCTACAGGGACAATCAGCCCCAGCATTTT. Full variable domain (rest looked up from reference TRBV7-2 and TRBJ1-5): GAGVSQSPSNKVTEKGKDVELRCDPISGHTALYWYRQSLGQGLEFLIYFQGNSAPDKSGLPSDRFSAERTGGSVSTLTIQRTQQEDSAVYLCASSFYRDNQPQHFGDGTRLSIL.

The chain employs TRBV4-2 and TRBJ2-3, with TRBD2 identical over 10 bases. Trimming cost V 0 bases and J 1 base; bases outside gene matches: 4. The germline V gene has CDR1 LGHNA and CDR2 YNFKEQ. The CDR3 runs to 17 residues. In DNA, the CDR3 is TGTGCCAGCAGCCAAGATCGGAGCGGGAGGGGCACAGATACGCAGTATTTT. Its translation: CASSQDRSGRGTDTQYF.

The V gene is TRBV14, the J gene TRBJ1-2; no clear D. The germline gives CDR1 SGHDN, CDR2 FVKESK. The CDR3 spans 12 residues. Deletions cut 1 base from V and 4 bases from J, with 4 bases between. The CDR3 coding sequence is TGTGCCAGCAGCCAAGGGGCCTATGGCTACACCTTC. Its translation is CASSQGAYGYTF.

This clone was found once. This chain uses TRBV14 with TRBJ2-1, with TRBD2 as a possible D gene (5 bases). Deletions cut 5 bases from V and 5 bases from J, with 13 bases between. The germline CDR1 and CDR2 sequences are SGHDN and FVKESK. This CDR3 is 14 amino acids long. The CDR3 coding sequence is TGTGCCAGCAGCGTACTTGGGCGGGACAATGAGCAGTTCTTC. This sequence encodes CASSVLGRDNEQFF.

The chain joins TRBV7-9 to TRBJ2-4; D may be TRBD2 (6 bases). CDR1 and CDR2 from the germline V gene are SEHNR and FQNEAQ (reference sequence). The CDR3 length is 13 residues. The V gene lost 0 bases and the J gene lost 8 bases, with 8 bases spanning the gap. The CDR3 here is CASSLAGGYIQYF. The DNA of the CDR3 is TGTGCCAGCAGCTTAGCGGGAGGATACATTCAGTACTTC.

The chain carries TRBV7-9 and TRBJ1-1; the D gene is possibly TRBD1 (6 bases). Germline values: CDR1 SEHNR, CDR2 FQNEAQ (reference sequence). The length of the CDR3 is 15 residues. V was clipped by 5 bases and J by 3 bases, with 16 bases between them. The CDR3 nucleotides read TGTGCCAGCAGCCCCCACGGGTCAGGGGACACTGAAGCTTTCTTT. Translation: CASSPHGSGDTEAFF.

V is TRBV4-3 and J is TRBJ2-5; possible D gene TRBD2, 6 bases. V was cut by 8 bases and J by 7 bases, with 17 bases left in between. Germline CDR1 LGHNA, CDR2 YSLEER. This CDR3 has 13 amino acids. CDR3 DNA: TGCGCCAGCGGGGGAGGCCCACGCGCGACCCAGTACTTC. It is translated as CASGGGPRATQYF.

This chain links TRBV6-6 with TRBJ2-7; TRBD2 matches at 10 bases. CDR3 length: 13 amino acids. Germline CDR1 MNHNY, CDR2 SVGAGI (reference sequence). The junction had 7 bases not matched to a gene; V was cut back by 10 bases and J by 4 bases. CDR3 nucleotide sequence: TGTGCCATCAAGCGGGAGGGCCGGTACGAGCAGTACTTC. It translates to CAIKREGRYEQYF.

This sequence joins TRBV5-6 and TRBJ1-1; D gene unclear. The CDR3 consists of 15 residues. The V gene's germline CDR1 is SGHDT and CDR2 YYEEEE. V lost 0 bases to trimming and J lost 3 bases, with 12 bases between them. The CDR3 DNA follows: TGTGCCAGCAGCTTGGGATGGGCGCAGGACACTGAAGCTTTCTTT. Protein product: CASSLGWAQDTEAFF.

This clone has just one count. The genes are TRBV5-4 and TRBJ1-1; 9 bases fit TRBD1. Germline V gene lookup returns CDR1 SGHNT and CDR2 YYREEE (reference sequence). The length of the CDR3 is 15 residues. V lost 4 bases, J lost 6 bases, and 10 bases stayed unmatched. The CDR3, as DNA: TGTGCCAGCAGCCCCTCCCGGGACAGGGTTCCTGAAGCTTTCTTT. This sequence encodes CASSPSRDRVPEAFF.

This chain connects TRBV18 to TRBJ1-2; tentatively, D is TRBD1 (6 bases). The CDR3 contains 14 residues. Germline CDR1 is KGHSH and CDR2 is LQKENI. The V end lost 6 bases, the J end lost 5 bases, and 16 bases lay between the germline ends. CDR3 nucleotides: TGTGCCAGCTCCCAAGACAGGACCACTTATGGCTACACCTTC. The encoded protein is CASSQDRTTYGYTF.

With regard to this clone: Germline and junction disagree at one end, which may indicate a read error. The chain has TRBV7-9 and TRBJ2-1, with a tentative D call TRBD1 (5 bases). The CDR3 consists of 16 residues. Germline V gives CDR1 SEHNR, CDR2 FQNEAQ (reference sequence). CDR3 in amino acids: CSSSLIERGSYNEQFF. The CDR3 nucleotides read TGTTCCAGCAGCCTAATCGAAAGGGGCTCCTACAATGAGCAGTTCTTC.